This T cell receptor beta chain derives from a study of T cells in Graves' hyperthyroidism and ophthalmopathy (dated by TCRdb to about 2019). Study-wide context: Peripheral blood samples were taken at the time of initial diagnosis, prior to any treatment. The 95 to 100 discovery patients were randomly split 7:3 into training and test sets. TCR V-J signatures able to tell the groups apart were searched for in a discovery cohort of about a hundred patients, of whom roughly 42 had Graves' ophthalmopathy and around 58 had stable Graves' hyperthyroidism. An independent validation cohort of about 19 hyperthyroidism patients and about 15 patients who later progressed to ophthalmopathy tested prospective prediction of ophthalmopathy. TCR Vbeta CDR3 sequencing of around 130 peripheral blood samples (43 ophthalmopathy, 75 hyperthyroidism and about 17 progressor patients) is reported in the paper. After sampling, hyperthyroidism patients received methimazole starting at 30 mg daily, and ophthalmopathy patients received high-dose intravenous methylprednisolone. The study also compared thyroid tissue and blood T-cell repertoires from roughly 6 Graves' hyperthyroidism patients.

Amplification of TCR beta CDR3 regions was carried out from RNA transcripts. The first round of RT-PCR for the TCR CDR3 was performed with the HTBI primer set and the Qiagen OneStep RT-PCR kit. Libraries were constructed in a second round of multiplex PCR, after which size selection and purification were carried out. The libraries were sequenced on an Illumina HiSeq2000 using paired-end 100 bp reads. Turning to the authors' computational methods: SOAPnuke was used to process the raw data, with reads discarded if the reads contained adapters or uncalled bases, had a mean Phred below 15, or lacked an exact constant-primer or identifier match. High-quality paired reads were merged with COPE v1.2.5, and unique nucleotide sequences were defined as clonotypes. MiTCR v1.1 was used to align the clonotypes against IMGT TRBV, TRBD and TRBJ reference segments. Analysis was restricted to V-J combinations with a frequency above 0.0001, which covered approximately 99% of repertoires. The TCS score was defined as F50 (clonal expansion) divided by E x V (chaos), with BLOSUM62-based TCRdist calculated between CDR3 peptides within each V-J. Welch's t-statistics and random forest reduced 450 to 600 V-J features to around 14, which were used in a naive Bayes classifier (R e1071). TCRdb's own reprocessing of the public reads used fastp at Q25 and MiXCR and kept productive beta chains. Rows are combined by CDR3 protein, so each entry shows the most common genes and DNA. These V and J calls are TCRdb output, not the study's own analysis. This sample has about 380,000 distinct CDR3 sequences in its table, and around 18% of those were observed once. The ten largest clonotypes hold 35% to 45% of the sample.

Comments on this clonotype: Its antigen remains unidentified. Nothing much larger sits one base from this clone, and base qualities are not available.

Ophthalmopathy patients had moderately to severely active disease, Clinical Activity Score of at least 3, NOSPECS grade of at least 4, and duration under 3 months. Any patient with an uncontrolled infection, another autoimmune disease, pregnancy or lactation was excluded. Diagnoses were established on the basis of clinical symptoms, serum thyroxine and TRAb, thyroid ultrasound, and orbital computed tomography. PBMCs were isolated from approximately 10 ml of fresh peripheral blood by Ficoll-Paque density gradient centrifugation. Total RNA was extracted with Trizol reagent, and quality was checked on an Agilent 2100 Bioanalyzer. From the germline V gene, CDR1 is MGHRA and CDR2 is YSYEKL. The cysteine opens and the phenylalanine closes a CDR3 of 15 amino acids. CDR3 DNA only is kept here, 45 bases in frame from base 1. V is trimmed back by 3 bases and J by 7 bases, and the junction contains 10 bases that no gene match accounts for.

The research as a whole found: Blood samples also contained most of the expanded thyroid clonotypes (frequency above 0.001), which suggests that blood repertoires may reflect thyroid immune responses. A model built on a 13 V-J signature distinguished ophthalmopathy from stable hyperthyroidism, reaching about 88% sensitivity and 81.08% specificity in cross-validation and 80%/75% in testing. No statistical method was used to fix the sample size in advance, and group allocation was not hidden from the investigators. In validation, the model predicted progression to ophthalmopathy a median of around 6.5 months before onset, with approximately 68% sensitivity and roughly 72% specificity.

The sequenced sample was blood. The sequence was obtained from a man aged 18 to 35 with Graves' ophthalmopathy. The chain is encoded by TRBV4-1 joined to TRBJ2-7; a stretch of 9 junction bases matches TRBD1. The CDR3 loop reads CASSHRDRVSEEQYF. The bases are TGCGCCAGCAGCCACCGGGACAGGGTGTCGGAGGAGCAGTACTTC.